This is a list of T cell receptor beta chains from one sample in a study of cytomegalovirus exposure and HLA in healthy donors. TCRdb's table, derived via immunoSEQ multiplex PCR, lists solely in-frame clones and lacks some. The table has 55,000 to 85,000 clones, around 72% seen once. The sample comprised PBMCs. These receptor sequences come from a woman aged 40 to 50 in good health and CMV-seropositive. Both conserved end residues are part of each CDR3. Fields, in order: J gene, V gene, D gene, clone size, CDR3 protein, CDR3 DNA. A D gene is named only where the DNA matches it firmly. Rows may omit the clone size; those that give it use once, few, many or a size class.

>TRBJ1-1|TRBV7-8|TRBD1|-
CASSRTGVDTEAFF
TGTGCCAGCAGCCGCACAGGGGTCGACACTGAAGCTTTCTTT
>TRBJ1-2|TRBV6-5|-|few
CASSYRLDSLYGYTF
TGTGCCAGCAGTTACCGTTTGGACAGCCTCTATGGCTACACCTTC
>TRBJ2-3|TRBV6-6|TRBD2|few
CASTQGTNHRTDTQYF
TGTGCCAGTACCCAAGGGACTAATCATCGCACAGATACGCAGTATTTT
>TRBJ1-3|TRBV9|-|-
CASSRPQDTIYF
TGTGCCAGCAGCCGACCACAGGACACCATATATTTT
>TRBJ2-1|TRBV9|-|-
CASGEGWRDRLVNEQFF
TGTGCCAGCGGTGAGGGGTGGAGGGATCGATTGGTGAATGAGCAGTTCTTC
>TRBJ2-1|TRBV2|TRBD2|-
CASSDMASGGPYYNEQFF
TGTGCCAGCAGTGATATGGCTAGCGGGGGGCCGTACTACAATGAGCAGTTCTTC
>TRBJ2-6|TRBV7-3|-|-
CASSSLTEDNVLTF
TGTGCCAGCAGCTCTCTTACAGAAGATAACGTCCTGACTTTC
>TRBJ1-5|TRBV19|-|-
CASNQRGRLEMGLDQPQHF
TGTGCCAGTAACCAAAGGGGCCGGCTAGAGATGGGCCTCGATCAGCCCCAGCATTTT
>TRBJ2-7|TRBV9|TRBD2|-
CASSALAGGEYEQYF
TGTGCCAGCAGCGCCCTAGCGGGGGGGGAGTACGAGCAGTACTTC
>TRBJ2-5|TRBV5-4|-|once
CASSTTGAQETQYF
TGTGCCAGCTCAACGACGGGAGCACAAGAGACCCAGTACTTC
>TRBJ2-3|TRBV11-2|-|few
CASSLGALGDTQYF
TGTGCCAGCAGCTTGGGGGCTTTGGGAGATACGCAGTATTTT
>TRBJ1-3|TRBV5-8|-|-
CASSFGDSGNTIYF
TGTGCCAGCAGCTTCGGAGACTCTGGAAACACCATATATTTT
>TRBJ1-4|TRBV4-2|-|-
CASSQDRGSNEKLFF
TGTGCCAGCAGCCAAGACAGGGGATCTAATGAAAAACTGTTTTTT
>TRBJ2-1|TRBV27|-|-
CASSFLDRSYNEQFF
TGTGCCAGCAGTTTCCTGGACAGATCCTACAATGAGCAGTTCTTC
>TRBJ1-1|TRBV20-1|-|-
CSPAGGTEAFF
TGCAGTCCAGCGGGGGGCACTGAAGCTTTCTTT
>TRBJ1-4|TRBV7-9|-|-
CASSLEGSAREKLFF
TGTGCCAGCAGCTTAGAAGGATCGGCGCGGGAAAAACTGTTTTTT
>TRBJ1-5|TRBV28|-|few
CASSLYGQPQHF
TGTGCCAGCAGTTTATATGGCCAGCCCCAGCATTTT
>TRBJ1-5|TRBV27|TRBD1|few
CATKGQGPFSNQPQHF
TGTGCCACAAAGGGACAGGGTCCCTTTAGCAATCAGCCCCAGCATTTT
>TRBJ2-7|TRBV5-6|TRBD2|few
CASSIGLDLYEQYF
TGTGCCAGCAGTATCGGACTAGATCTCTACGAGCAGTACTTC
>TRBJ2-7|TRBV5-4|-|-
CASSFENGAYEQYF
TGTGCCAGCAGCTTCGAGAACGGAGCCTACGAGCAGTACTTC
>TRBJ2-1|TRBV29-1|-|-
CSVEGGSLPYNEQFF
TGCAGCGTTGAAGGAGGGAGTTTGCCGTACAATGAGCAGTTCTTC
>TRBJ1-2|TRBV6-5|TRBD1|once
CASSYSRGGKGYTF
TGTGCCAGCAGCTACAGCCGAGGGGGCAAAGGCTACACCTTC
>TRBJ2-7|TRBV5-1|TRBD1|-
CASSLGQGLPNEQYF
TGCGCCAGCAGCTTGGGACAGGGCTTGCCCAACGAGCAGTACTTC
>TRBJ2-1|TRBV5-1|TRBD2|-
CASRKFEGGSGGFSYNEQFF
TGCGCCAGCAGAAAGTTCGAAGGAGGTAGCGGGGGATTCTCCTACAATGAGCAGTTCTTC
>TRBJ2-1|TRBV27|TRBD1|-
CASSFRDRGFNEQFF
TGTGCCAGCAGTTTCCGGGACAGGGGGTTCAATGAGCAGTTCTTC
>TRBJ1-3|TRBV9|TRBD1|-
CASSFTGQGSGNTIYF
TGTGCCAGCAGCTTCACAGGACAGGGCTCTGGAAACACCATATATTTT
>TRBJ2-3|TRBV5-1|TRBD1|-
CASSFTGGIQDTQYF
TGCGCCAGCAGCTTCACAGGGGGAATTCAAGATACGCAGTATTTT
>TRBJ1-1|TRBV7-6|TRBD1|few
CASSPQGKTEAFF
TGTGCCAGCAGCCCACAGGGGAAGACTGAAGCTTTCTTT
>TRBJ2-1|TRBV19|TRBD2|-
CASNPLAGGHNEQFF
TGTGCCAGTAACCCCCTAGCGGGGGGTCACAATGAGCAGTTCTTC
>TRBJ1-6|TRBV10-3|-|few
CAISGGRVGNSPLHF
TGTGCCATCAGTGGAGGCAGGGTAGGCAATTCACCCCTCCACTTT
>TRBJ1-1|TRBV2|-|-
CASSNRGLDTEAFF
TGTGCCAGCAGTAACCGCGGTCTAGACACTGAAGCTTTCTTT
>TRBJ1-5|TRBV9|-|-
CASSADSNSNQPQHF
TGTGCCAGCAGCGCGGACAGTAATAGCAATCAGCCCCAGCATTTT
>TRBJ2-3|TRBV5-4|TRBD2|-
CASSLAGRGVTDTQYF
TGTGCCAGCAGCTTGGCTGGGCGGGGGGTTACAGATACGCAGTATTTT
>TRBJ2-3|TRBV7-6|TRBD1|once
CASSNRGQDTQYF
TGTGCCAGCAGCAACAGGGGTCAAGATACGCAGTATTTT
>TRBJ2-5|TRBV2|-|-
CASNERGGQETQYF
TGTGCCAGCAATGAAAGGGGGGGCCAAGAGACCCAGTACTTC
>TRBJ1-4|TRBV5-4|TRBD1|-
CASSPNSRQGTNEKLFF
TGTGCCAGCAGCCCCAACTCCAGACAGGGAACTAATGAAAAACTGTTTTTT
>TRBJ1-6|TRBV5-6|-|-
CASSFFEQGGTSPLHF
TGTGCCAGCAGCTTTTTCGAGCAGGGAGGGACCTCACCCCTCCACTTT